The next 23 T cell receptor beta chains were all read from a single sample in a study of T cells expressing NK-cell markers. TCRdb reanalyzed the 5' RACE reads and collapses them to one entry per CDR3 protein, without DNA. The table lists about 21,000 distinct CDR3 sequences. Sequenced material: blood T cells: a sorted CD56 or NKG2C T cell subset, CD4+ or CD8+ T cells, or bulk PBMC T cells (not recorded which). The receptors originated from a man aged 18 to 69 in good health.

The J gene is TRBJ1-1, the V gene TRBV18; without DNA, the TCRdb call of TRBD1 cannot be checked. CDR3 length equals 14 residues. Germline V lookup: CDR1 KGHSH, CDR2 LQKENI. The chain's CDR3 is CASSPPWQGGGAFF.

The chain recombines TRBV4-2 with TRBJ2-7. The germline V gene has CDR1 LGHNA and CDR2 YNFKEQ. This CDR3 contains 15 residues. The CDR3 protein is CASSQSQGQNYEQYF.

The chain couples TRBV7-9 to TRBJ2-1; without DNA, the TCRdb call of TRBD2 cannot be checked. The CDR3 length is 14 residues. The germline V gene has CDR1 SEHNR and CDR2 FQNEAQ (reference sequence). CDR3 region: CASSHGRDFGEQFF.

V and J are TRBV7-2 and TRBJ2-1. The CDR3 is made up of 13 amino acids. Per germline, CDR1 SGHTA and CDR2 FQGNSA. CDR3 region: CASSLGPNNEQFF.

This chain joins TRBV6-2 or TRBV6-3 and TRBJ2-7; TCRdb returns TRBD1, unconfirmable since there is no DNA. CDR3 length: 15 residues. Germline V gene lookup returns CDR1 MNHEY and CDR2 SVGEGT. The CDR3 loop is CASSYSWAESYEQYF.

The chain uses TRBV12-3 or TRBV12-4 and TRBJ2-1; TCRdb designates TRBD1, a call that cannot be tested without DNA. The CDR3 spans 15 residues. The CDR3 loop reads CASSFPRVLGFEQFF.

The chain uses TRBV5-1 and TRBJ1-1; there is no DNA to check the TCRdb D call of TRBD1. CDR3 length equals 15 residues. The germline V gene encodes CDR1 SGHRS and CDR2 YFSETQ. This chain's CDR3 is CASSSNRGGSGEAFF.

CDR3: CASSLRGLAGNEQFF. This rearrangement joins TRBV5-6 to TRBJ2-1; the TRBD2 assignment by TCRdb is unverifiable without DNA. The CDR3 has 15 amino acids. The germline V gene encodes CDR1 SGHDT and CDR2 YYEEEE.

V is TRBV7-8 and J is TRBJ2-3; TCRdb returns TRBD2, unconfirmable since there is no DNA. Germline V CDR1 and CDR2: SGHVS, FQNEAQ. This CDR3 spans 16 amino acids. CDR3 sequence: CASSLDIAGPTDTQYF.

The chain links TRBV30 to TRBJ2-6; without DNA, the TCRdb call of TRBD2 cannot be checked. This CDR3 contains 19 residues. Germline CDR1 is GTSNPN and CDR2 is SVGIG (reference sequence). CDR3 residues: CAWREEGVVRLSGANVLTF.

The chain has TRBV20-1 and TRBJ1-1; TCRdb proposes TRBD1, but this gene call is untestable without DNA. This CDR3 has 15 residues. The germline V gene encodes CDR1 DFQATT and CDR2 SNEGSKA (reference sequence). The CDR3: CSARDRQGLGTEAFF.

The chain uses TRBV7-2 and TRBJ2-6. The CDR3 runs 15 residues. The V gene's germline CDR1 is SGHTA and CDR2 FQGNSA. The CDR3 loop is CASSFEASVANVLTF.

This chain connects TRBV5-6 to TRBJ2-7. CDR1 SGHDT and CDR2 YYEEEE come from the germline V gene. The CDR3 is made up of 13 amino acids. The CDR3 protein is CASSRTGSYEQYF.

The CDR3 loop is CASSYRTGTSGSIRGEQFF. This sequence joins TRBV7-6 and TRBJ2-1; without DNA, the TCRdb call of TRBD2 cannot be checked. Germline V gives CDR1 SGHVS, CDR2 FNYEAQ. The CDR3 runs 19 residues.

V and J are TRBV10-3 and TRBJ2-7; the D call from TCRdb, TRBD1, cannot be confirmed without DNA. CDR1 is ENHRY, CDR2 SYGVKD, per germline. CDR3 length: 13 residues. The CDR3 here is CAIRITGEDEQYF.

V and J are TRBV5-1 and TRBJ2-5. Germline loops: CDR1 SGHRS, CDR2 YFSETQ. CDR3 length equals 14 residues. The CDR3 protein is CASSLDSYQETQYF.

The J gene is TRBJ2-4, the V gene TRBV28; TCRdb designates TRBD1, a call that cannot be tested without DNA. Germline V gene data show CDR1 as MDHEN and CDR2 as SYDVKM. CDR3 size: 17 residues. The CDR3 spells CASSLVSQGRTKNIQYF.

The rearrangement uses TRBV18 and TRBJ1-5; TCRdb reports TRBD1, a call that lacks DNA to check it against. This CDR3 spans 15 amino acids. Germline CDR1 reads KGHSH; CDR2 reads LQKENI. Here the CDR3 reads CASSPNQGAGQPQHF.

This rearrangement joins TRBV7-6 to TRBJ2-3; TCRdb outputs TRBD2, but without DNA this stays unchecked. Germline V gene data show CDR1 as SGHVS and CDR2 as FNYEAQ. This CDR3 contains 16 residues. Here the CDR3 reads CASSLGAGASTDTQYF. The full variable domain, rest sourced from reference TRBV7-6 and TRBJ2-3, is GAGVSQSPRYKVTKRGQDVALRCDPISGHVSLYWYRQALGQGPEFLTYFNYEAQQDKSGLPNDRFSAERPEGSISTLTIQRTEQRDSAMYRCASSLGAGASTDTQYFGPGTRLTVL.

This sequence joins TRBV12-3 or TRBV12-4 and TRBJ2-7; TCRdb designates TRBD1, a call that cannot be tested without DNA. The CDR3 extends over 14 amino acids. The CDR3 sequence is CASSLFRGDNEQYF.

The V and J genes are TRBV7-3 and TRBJ2-2. The germline gives CDR1 SGHTA, CDR2 FQGTGA. The length of the CDR3 is 14 residues. CDR3 protein: CASSQMGNTGELFF.

V gene TRBV18 combines with J gene TRBJ2-1. Per germline, CDR1 KGHSH and CDR2 LQKENI. CDR3 size: 18 residues. The CDR3 region is CASSPPWERGPSYNEQFF.

J is TRBJ2-1 and V is TRBV10-2. The V gene's germline CDR1 is WSHSY and CDR2 SAAADI. This CDR3 region has 16 residues. CDR3 protein: CASSEFSGRASNEQFF.